Shown below are 10 T cell receptor beta chains from a single sample sequenced in a study of blood T cell repertoires in COVID-19. Libraries were prepared by immunoSEQ multiplex PCR; TCRdb keeps only in-frame clonotypes and omits some of them. The table lists approximately 300,000 clones, 75% to 95% of them singletons. Sequenced: peripheral blood. The receptors here all came from a woman between 25 and 40 years old with COVID-19, enrolled during active disease.

This clone was picked up one time. The V gene is TRBV30, the J gene TRBJ1-6, with 10 bases matching TRBD1. The CDR3 has 15 residues. The germline V gene encodes CDR1 GTSNPN and CDR2 SVGIG (reference sequence). The trim removed 0 bases at V and 16 bases at J, leaving 12 bases unmatched. CDR3 nucleotides: TGTGCCTGGAGTGTTGGTCCGGGACAGGGGCTAATTCTCCACTTT. It codes for CAWSVGPGQGLILHF.

V and J are TRBV5-1 and TRBJ2-1, with 16 bases fitting TRBD2. With 3 bases clipped from V and 7 bases from J, the junction kept 4 bases outside the gene matches. Germline assignment: CDR1 SGHRS and CDR2 YFSETQ. The CDR3 has 16 amino acids. Written as DNA, the CDR3 is TGCGCCAGCAGCTCCGGGACTAGCGGGGGGGTTAATGAGCAGTTCTTC. Its translation: CASSSGTSGGVNEQFF. Using reference TRBV5-1 and TRBJ2-1 for the parts outside the CDR3, the full variable domain is KAGVTQTPRYLIKTRGQQVTLSCSPISGHRSVSWYQQTPGQGLQFLFEYFSETQRNKGNFPGRFSGRQFSNSRSEMNVSTLELGDSALYLCASSSGTSGGVNEQFFGPGTRLTVL.

V gene TRBV5-1 combines with J gene TRBJ2-7, with D uncertain. The CDR3 spans 11 residues. Per the germline V gene, CDR1 is SGHRS and CDR2 is YFSETQ. With 4 bases removed from V and 6 bases from J, the gap between germline ends came to 8 bases. The CDR3 reads CASSEVGEQYF. The DNA for the CDR3 is TGCGCCAGCAGCGAGGTTGGCGAGCAGTACTTC.

This clone was observed once. This chain connects TRBV18 to TRBJ2-2; 12 nucleotides align to TRBD1. Germline lookup yields CDR1 KGHSH and CDR2 LQKENI. The CDR3 length is 16 residues. Trimming at V came to 6 bases and at J to 4 bases, leaving 6 bases not matched to a gene. In DNA form, the CDR3 reads TGTGCCAGCTCCCTGGGACAGGGGGCTAGCACCGGGGAGCTGTTTTTT. Its translation: CASSLGQGASTGELFF.

This clone was counted only a few times. This chain joins TRBV7-2 and TRBJ2-7, with 9 bases fitting TRBD2. Trimming at V came to 2 bases and at J to 5 bases, leaving 10 bases not matched to a gene. This CDR3 comprises 16 residues. Germline V lookup: CDR1 SGHTA, CDR2 FQGNSA. Written as DNA, the CDR3 is TGTGCCAGCAGCTTAATAGCGGGAGTTGGAAACCACGAGCAGTACTTC. Its protein is CASSLIAGVGNHEQYF.

The chain couples TRBV6-6 to TRBJ1-1; unclear D gene. The V end was cut by 2 bases, the J end by 1 base, with 5 bases between. The germline V gene has CDR1 MNHNY and CDR2 SVGAGI (reference sequence). The CDR3 spans 13 residues. The CDR3 reads CASSYEGNTEAFF. CDR3 sequence (DNA): TGTGCCAGCAGTTACGAGGGGAACACTGAAGCTTTCTTT.

The chain carries TRBV6-2 or TRBV6-3 and TRBJ2-1, with D possibly TRBD2 on 5 matching bases. Germline lookup yields CDR1 MNHEY and CDR2 SVGEGT. This CDR3 region has 14 residues. Trimming left V 0 bases short and J 4 bases short, with 7 bases between. The CDR3 DNA reads TGTGCCAGCAGTTACTCGAGGGAGTACAATGAGCAGTTCTTC. This translates into CASSYSREYNEQFF.

The count of this clone is one. The V gene is TRBV6-5, the J gene TRBJ2-5, with D perhaps matching TRBD2 (5 bases). Trimming cost V 2 bases and J 7 bases, with 14 bases left between them. The germline V gene encodes CDR1 MNHEY and CDR2 SVGAGI. The length of the CDR3 is 14 residues. The CDR3 DNA sequence: TGTGCCAGCAGTTACCAAAGGACCGCGGGGACCCAGTACTTC. Its protein product is CASSYQRTAGTQYF.

This rearrangement joins TRBV6-6 to TRBJ2-7; TRBD2 agrees at 10 bases. The germline CDR1 and CDR2 sequences are MNHNY and SVGAGI (reference sequence). This CDR3 spans 16 amino acids. The ends lost 7 bases at V and 1 base at J; junction bases unmatched: 10. The CDR3 sequence is CASTPRVSGRSYEQYF. The CDR3 bases are TGTGCCAGCACCCCACGGGTTAGCGGGAGGTCCTACGAGCAGTACTTC.

This clone has just a few counts. The gene calls are TRBV11-3 and TRBJ2-1; a weak D match, TRBD2 (7 bases). The V end was cut by 5 bases, the J end by 7 bases, with 9 bases between. The CDR3 consists of 12 residues. Germline CDR1 and CDR2: SGHNT and YENEEA. For the CDR3, the DNA is TGTGCCAGCAGCAGGGGGGGGAATGAGCAGTTCTTC. It codes for CASSRGGNEQFF. Drawing the rest from reference TRBV11-3 and TRBJ2-1, the complete variable domain is EAGVVQSPRYKIIEKKQPVAFWCNPISGHNTLYWYLQNLGQGPELLIRYENEEAVDDSQLPKDRFSAERLKGVDSTLKIQPAELGDSAVYLCASSRGGNEQFFGPGTRLTVL.